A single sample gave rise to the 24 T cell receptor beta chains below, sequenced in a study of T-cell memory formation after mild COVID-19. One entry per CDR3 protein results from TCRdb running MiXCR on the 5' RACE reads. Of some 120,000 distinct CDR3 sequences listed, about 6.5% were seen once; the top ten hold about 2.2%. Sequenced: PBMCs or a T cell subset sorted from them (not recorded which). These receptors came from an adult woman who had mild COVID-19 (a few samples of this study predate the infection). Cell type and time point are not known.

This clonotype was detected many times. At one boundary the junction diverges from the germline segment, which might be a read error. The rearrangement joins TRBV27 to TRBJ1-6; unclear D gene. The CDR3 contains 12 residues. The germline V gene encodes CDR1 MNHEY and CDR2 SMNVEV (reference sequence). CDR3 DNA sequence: TGTGCCAGCGCCCGGAATAACTCACCCCTCCACTTT. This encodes CASARNNSPLHF.

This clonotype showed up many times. The CDR3 DNA sequence: TGTGCCAGCAGCTTAAGAGGAAAGGGGCGGACTGAAGCTTTCTTT. Its translation: CASSLRGKGRTEAFF. This rearrangement joins TRBV7-9 to TRBJ1-1; TRBD1 might be the D (5 bases). Trimming took 2 bases from V and 5 from J, leaving 15 bases between them. Germline loops: CDR1 SEHNR, CDR2 FQNEAQ (reference sequence). This CDR3 comprises 15 residues.

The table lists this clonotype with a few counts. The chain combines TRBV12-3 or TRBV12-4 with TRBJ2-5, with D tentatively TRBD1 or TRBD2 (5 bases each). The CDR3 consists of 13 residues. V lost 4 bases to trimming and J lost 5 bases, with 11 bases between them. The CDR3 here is CASSWEKGETQYF. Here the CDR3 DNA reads TGTGCCAGCAGTTGGGAGAAGGGGGAGACCCAGTACTTC.

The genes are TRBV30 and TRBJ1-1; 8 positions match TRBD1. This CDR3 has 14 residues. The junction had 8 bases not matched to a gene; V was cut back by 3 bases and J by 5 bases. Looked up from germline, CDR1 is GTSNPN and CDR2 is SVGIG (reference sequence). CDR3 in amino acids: CAWRSQGAKTEAFF. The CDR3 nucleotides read TGTGCCTGGAGATCCCAGGGGGCGAAAACTGAAGCTTTCTTT.

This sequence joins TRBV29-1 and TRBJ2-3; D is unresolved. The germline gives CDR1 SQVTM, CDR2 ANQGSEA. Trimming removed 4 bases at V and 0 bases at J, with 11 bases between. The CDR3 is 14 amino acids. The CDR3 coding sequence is TGCAGCGTTGTCTCCTTTACTAGCACAGATACGCAGTATTTT. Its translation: CSVVSFTSTDTQYF.

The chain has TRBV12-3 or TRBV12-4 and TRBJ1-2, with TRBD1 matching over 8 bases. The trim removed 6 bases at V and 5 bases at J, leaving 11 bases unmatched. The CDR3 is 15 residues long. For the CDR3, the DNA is TGTGCCAGCAGCCCGGGGGTGACAGGGGTATATGGCTACACCTTC. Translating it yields CASSPGVTGVYGYTF.

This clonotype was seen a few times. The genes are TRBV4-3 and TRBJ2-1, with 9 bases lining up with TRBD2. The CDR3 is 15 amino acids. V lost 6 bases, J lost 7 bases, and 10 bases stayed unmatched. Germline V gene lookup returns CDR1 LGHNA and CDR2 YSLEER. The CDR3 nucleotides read TGCGCCAGCAGTTGGTTTAGCGGGAGTAGAAATGAGCAGTTCTTC. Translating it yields CASSWFSGSRNEQFF.

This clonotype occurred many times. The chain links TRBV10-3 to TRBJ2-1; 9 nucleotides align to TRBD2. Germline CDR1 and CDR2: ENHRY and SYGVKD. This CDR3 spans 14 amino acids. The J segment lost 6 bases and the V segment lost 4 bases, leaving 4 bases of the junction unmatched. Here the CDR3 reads CAISGTSEFNEQFF. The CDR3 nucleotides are TGTGCCATCAGTGGGACTAGCGAGTTCAATGAGCAGTTCTTC.

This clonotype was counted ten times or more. CDR3 loop: CASSRTLSTDTQYF. CDR3 nucleotide sequence: TGTGCCAGCAGCCGCACTCTAAGCACAGATACGCAGTATTTT. The chain joins TRBV2 to TRBJ2-3; D remains ambiguous. CDR1 is SNHLY, CDR2 FYNNEI, per germline. The CDR3 runs to 14 residues. The V and J ends lost 6 bases and 0 bases respectively, with 10 bases between them.

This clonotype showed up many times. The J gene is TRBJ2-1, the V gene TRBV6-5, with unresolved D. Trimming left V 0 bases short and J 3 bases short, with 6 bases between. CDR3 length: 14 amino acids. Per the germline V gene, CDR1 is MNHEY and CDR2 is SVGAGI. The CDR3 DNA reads TGTGCCAGCAGTTACTCTTTAAGCTACAATGAGCAGTTCTTC. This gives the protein CASSYSLSYNEQFF.

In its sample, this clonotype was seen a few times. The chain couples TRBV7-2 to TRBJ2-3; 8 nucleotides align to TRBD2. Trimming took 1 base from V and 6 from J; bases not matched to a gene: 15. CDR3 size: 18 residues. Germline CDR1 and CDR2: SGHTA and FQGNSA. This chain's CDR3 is CASSLDWRRRGAGDTQYF. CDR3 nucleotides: TGTGCCAGCAGCTTAGATTGGCGACGGCGGGGGGCCGGGGATACGCAGTATTTT.

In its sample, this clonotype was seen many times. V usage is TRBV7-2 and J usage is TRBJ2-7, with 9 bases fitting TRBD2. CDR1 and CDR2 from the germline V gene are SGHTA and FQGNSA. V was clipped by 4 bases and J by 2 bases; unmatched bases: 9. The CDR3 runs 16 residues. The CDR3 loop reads CASSSGLAVIPYEQYF. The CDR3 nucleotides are TGTGCCAGCAGCTCGGGACTAGCCGTTATCCCCTACGAGCAGTACTTC. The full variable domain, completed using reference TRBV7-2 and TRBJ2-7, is GAGVSQSPSNKVTEKGKDVELRCDPISGHTALYWYRQSLGQGLEFLIYFQGNSAPDKSGLPSDRFSAERTGGSVSTLTIQRTQQEDSAVYLCASSSGLAVIPYEQYFGPGTRLTVT.

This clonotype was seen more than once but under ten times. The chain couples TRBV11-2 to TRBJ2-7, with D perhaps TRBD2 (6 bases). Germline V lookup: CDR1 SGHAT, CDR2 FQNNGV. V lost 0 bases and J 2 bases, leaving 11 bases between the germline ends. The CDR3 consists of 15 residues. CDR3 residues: CASSLDGRPTYEQYF. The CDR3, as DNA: TGTGCCAGCAGCTTAGATGGGAGGCCAACCTACGAGCAGTACTTC.

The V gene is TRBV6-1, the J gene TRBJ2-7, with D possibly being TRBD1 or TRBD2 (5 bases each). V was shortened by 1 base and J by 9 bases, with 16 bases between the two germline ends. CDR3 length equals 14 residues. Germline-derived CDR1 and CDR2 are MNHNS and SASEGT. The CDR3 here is CASSEEGGRGAQYF. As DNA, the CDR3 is TGTGCCAGCAGTGAAGAAGGAGGTAGGGGCGCGCAGTACTTC.

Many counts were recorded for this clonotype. DNA of the CDR3: TGCAGTGCTCGATCGGCTGGAAACACCATATATTTT. It yields the protein CSARSAGNTIYF. This rearrangement joins TRBV20-1 to TRBJ1-3; D is uncertain. There are 12 residues in the CDR3. In germline, CDR1 is DFQATT, CDR2 SNEGSKA (reference sequence). With 5 bases removed from V and 2 bases from J, the gap between germline ends came to 7 bases.

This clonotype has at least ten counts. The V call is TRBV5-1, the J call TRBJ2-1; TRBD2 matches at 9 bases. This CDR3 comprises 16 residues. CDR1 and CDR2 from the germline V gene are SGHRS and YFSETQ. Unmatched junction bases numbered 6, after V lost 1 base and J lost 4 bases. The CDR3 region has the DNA TGCGCCAGCAGCTTGTACGGCGGGAGGGAGTACAATGAGCAGTTCTTC. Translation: CASSLYGGREYNEQFF.

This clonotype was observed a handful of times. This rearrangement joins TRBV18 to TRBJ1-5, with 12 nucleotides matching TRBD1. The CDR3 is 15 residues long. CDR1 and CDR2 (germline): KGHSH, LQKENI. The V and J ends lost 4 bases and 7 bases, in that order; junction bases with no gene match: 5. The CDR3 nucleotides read TGTGCCAGCTCACTAGGGACAGGGGGCTTGCAGCCCCAGCATTTT. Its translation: CASSLGTGGLQPQHF.

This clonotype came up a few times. This CDR3 reads CASSFNGRYEQYF. In DNA, the CDR3 is TGTGCCAGCAGCTTTAATGGGAGGTACGAGCAGTACTTC. This sequence joins TRBV11-1 and TRBJ2-7; TRBD2 is a possible D gene (6 bases). CDR1 and CDR2 (germline): SGHAT, FQDESV (reference sequence). V lost 3 bases, J lost 4 bases, and 10 bases lay in between. The CDR3 totals 13 residues.

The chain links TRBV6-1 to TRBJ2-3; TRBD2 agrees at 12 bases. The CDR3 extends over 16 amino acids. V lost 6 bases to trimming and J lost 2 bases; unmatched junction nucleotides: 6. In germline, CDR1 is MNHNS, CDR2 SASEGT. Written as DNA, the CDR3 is TGTGCCAGCAGACTAGCGGGAGGTGGGTACACAGATACGCAGTATTTT. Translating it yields CASRLAGGGYTDTQYF.

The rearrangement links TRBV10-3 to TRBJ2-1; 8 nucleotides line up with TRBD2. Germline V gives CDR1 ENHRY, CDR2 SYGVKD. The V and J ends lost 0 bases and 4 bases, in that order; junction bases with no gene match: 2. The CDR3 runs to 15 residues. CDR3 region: CAISESSGGYNEQFF. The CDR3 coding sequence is TGTGCCATCAGTGAGTCGTCGGGGGGGTACAATGAGCAGTTCTTC.

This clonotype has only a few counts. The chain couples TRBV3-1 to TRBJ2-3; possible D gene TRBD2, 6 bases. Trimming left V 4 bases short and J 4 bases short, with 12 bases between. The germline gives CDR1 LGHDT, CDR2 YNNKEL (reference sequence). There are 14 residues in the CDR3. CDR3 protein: CASSLIGGADTQYF. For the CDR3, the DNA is TGTGCCAGCAGCCTCATCGGGGGAGCAGATACGCAGTATTTT.

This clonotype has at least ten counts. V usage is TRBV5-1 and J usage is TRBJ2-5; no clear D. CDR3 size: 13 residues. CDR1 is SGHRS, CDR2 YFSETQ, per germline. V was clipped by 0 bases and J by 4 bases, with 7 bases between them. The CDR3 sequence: CASSLEGRETQYF. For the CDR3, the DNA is TGCGCCAGCAGCTTGGAGGGTCGAGAGACCCAGTACTTC.

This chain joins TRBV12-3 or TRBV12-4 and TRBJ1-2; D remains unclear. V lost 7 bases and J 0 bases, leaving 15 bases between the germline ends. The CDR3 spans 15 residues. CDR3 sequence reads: CASNEVDQANYGYTF. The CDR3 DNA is TGTGCCAGCAATGAGGTCGACCAAGCTAACTATGGCTACACCTTC.

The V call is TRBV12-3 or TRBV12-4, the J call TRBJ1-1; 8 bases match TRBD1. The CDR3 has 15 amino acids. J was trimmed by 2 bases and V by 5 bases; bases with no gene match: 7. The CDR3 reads CASSRTGTGNTEAFF. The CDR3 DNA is TGTGCCAGCAGTCGGACCGGGACAGGAAACACTGAAGCTTTCTTT.